Presented here are 24 T cell receptor beta chains from one specimen sequenced in a study of blood T cell repertoires in COVID-19. Assay: immunoSEQ multiplex PCR; the TCRdb copy retains only in-frame clones and omits some. Here the sample spans approximately 250,000 clones, more than 85% being singletons. Sequenced: peripheral blood. These receptors were obtained from a woman aged 55-69 years with COVID-19, enrolled during active disease.

This clone has a handful of counts. The V and J genes are TRBV29-1 and TRBJ1-1; D possibly corresponds to TRBD1 (6 bases). The CDR3 length is 12 residues. The V end was cut by 3 bases, the J end by 4 bases, with 9 bases between. Germline V gene sequence: CDR1 SQVTM, CDR2 ANQGSEA. CDR3: CSVDRGSTEAFF. The CDR3 coding sequence is TGCAGCGTTGACAGGGGTAGCACTGAAGCTTTCTTT.

This rearrangement joins TRBV3-1 (or the pseudogene TRBV3-2) to TRBJ1-5; 7 nucleotides agree with TRBD1. The CDR3 length is 15 residues. Trimming cost V 0 bases and J 4 bases; bases outside gene matches: 3. CDR1 LGHDT and CDR2 YNNKEL come from the germline V gene (reference sequence). Here the CDR3 DNA reads TGTGCCAGCAGCCAAGATGGGGACAGTAATCAGCCCCAGCATTTT. This encodes CASSQDGDSNQPQHF.

This clone is a singleton in its sample. The J gene is TRBJ1-4, the V gene TRBV6-2 or TRBV6-3; 9 nucleotides match TRBD1. Looked up from germline, CDR1 is MNHEY and CDR2 is SVGEGT. The V segment lost 6 bases and the J segment 8 bases; nucleotides outside the gene matches: 7. CDR3 length: 14 residues. CDR3 nucleotides: TGTGCCAGCAGACCTACAGGGGGCCAGGAAAAACTGTTTTTT. It specifies CASRPTGGQEKLFF.

This chain joins TRBV19 and TRBJ1-1, with TRBD1 as a possible D gene (6 bases). Germline CDR1 reads LNHDA; CDR2 reads SQIVND (reference sequence). Trimming stripped 3 bases from V and 6 bases from J, with 11 bases between. The CDR3 length is 13 residues. The CDR3: CASSMWDNPEAFF. The CDR3 DNA reads TGTGCCAGTAGTATGTGGGACAACCCTGAAGCTTTCTTT. Complete variable domain (other parts from reference TRBV19 and TRBJ1-1): DGGITQSPKYLFRKEGQNVTLSCEQNLNHDAMYWYRQDPGQGLRLIYYSQIVNDFQKGDIAEGYSVSREKKESFPLTVTSAQKNPTAFYLCASSMWDNPEAFFGQGTRLTVV.

The chain links TRBV28 to TRBJ2-7; TRBD2 matches at 10 bases. This CDR3 spans 14 amino acids. Germline CDR1 and CDR2: MDHEN and SYDVKM. The V and J ends lost 6 bases and 4 bases, in that order; junction bases with no gene match: 6. The CDR3 is CASRTGLAFYEQYF. The CDR3 DNA sequence: TGTGCCAGCAGGACGGGACTAGCGTTTTACGAGCAGTACTTC.

The rearrangement links TRBV28 to TRBJ1-2; TRBD1 agrees at 7 bases. This CDR3 spans 14 amino acids. Losses at the gene ends were 3 bases for V and 8 bases for J; bases not matched to a gene: 9. Germline CDR1 MDHEN, CDR2 SYDVKM. The CDR3 DNA is TGTGCCAGCAGTTTTAGCCCTCGAGGGGGCGGCTACACCTTC. Residues: CASSFSPRGGGYTF.

This clone was counted between two and nine times. This chain links TRBV20-1 with TRBJ2-4; tentative D call: TRBD2 (6 bases). Trimming took off 0 bases at V and 16 bases at J, with 13 bases between the two ends. Germline V lookup: CDR1 DFQATT, CDR2 SNEGSKA (reference sequence). This CDR3 has 11 amino acids. CDR3 residues: CSARDGRSSYF. Written as DNA, the CDR3 is TGCAGTGCTAGAGATGGGAGGAGCTCCTACTTC.

This clone was detected once. V is TRBV9 and J is TRBJ1-2; tentatively, D is TRBD1 (6 bases). There are 13 residues in the CDR3. Germline V gene lookup returns CDR1 SGDLS and CDR2 YYNGEE. V shed 3 bases and J shed 9 bases, with 15 bases lying between them. The CDR3 coding sequence is TGTGCCAGCAGCGCGACAGGAGGTCTGAGCTACACCTTC. Its protein is CASSATGGLSYTF. Drawing the rest from reference TRBV9 and TRBJ1-2, the complete variable domain is DSGVTQTPKHLITATGQRVTLRCSPRSGDLSVYWYQQSLDQGLQFLIQYYNGEERAKGNILERFSAQQFPDLHSELNLSSLELGDSALYFCASSATGGLSYTFGSGTRLTVV.

The CDR3 DNA reads TGTGCCAGCAGCCGAGGGTACGGGCCCGACTATGGCTACACCTTC. Translating gives CASSRGYGPDYGYTF. The chain recombines TRBV16 with TRBJ1-2; D is unresolved. Germline V gene sequence: CDR1 KGHSY, CDR2 FQNENV. V lost 4 bases and J 3 bases, leaving 15 bases between the germline ends. The CDR3 length is 15 residues.

Comments on this clone: Other DNA sequences in this sample translate to the same CDR3. The chain uses TRBV6-6 and TRBJ1-2; possibly TRBD1 for D (6 bases). Germline loops: CDR1 MNHNY, CDR2 SVGAGI (reference sequence). The CDR3 extends over 13 amino acids. The V end was cut by 5 bases, the J end by 0 bases, with 7 bases between. The CDR3, as DNA: TGTGCCAGCAGTCCAGGGGCTAACTATGGCTACACCTTC. Protein product: CASSPGANYGYTF.

This chain uses TRBV7-8 with TRBJ2-5, with 8 bases lining up with TRBD2. The ends lost 0 bases at V and 4 bases at J; junction bases unmatched: 10. This CDR3 contains 17 residues. The germline CDR1 and CDR2 sequences are SGHVS and FQNEAQ. The CDR3 DNA is TGTGCCAGCAGCTTAGCGCTAAAGGTCCTAGCGGGAGAGACCCAGTACTTC. It encodes CASSLALKVLAGETQYF.

The chain uses TRBV4-1 and TRBJ2-1; tentative D call: TRBD1 (6 bases). The CDR3 is 18 amino acids. CDR1 and CDR2 from the germline V gene are MGHRA and YSYEKL. V dropped 0 bases and J dropped 0 bases, with 15 bases sitting between them. The CDR3 protein is CASSQESGAFSSYNEQFF. The DNA for the CDR3 is TGCGCCAGCAGCCAAGAGTCAGGGGCCTTTAGCTCCTACAATGAGCAGTTCTTC.

J is TRBJ2-2 and V is TRBV9; TRBD1 matches 7 bases. This CDR3 spans 15 amino acids. Per germline, CDR1 SGDLS and CDR2 YYNGEE. Trimming removed 4 bases from V and 1 base from J; junction bases left unmatched: 4. CDR3: CASSPRTGNTGELFF. The CDR3 bases are TGTGCCAGCAGCCCCCGGACAGGGAACACCGGGGAGCTGTTTTTT. Based on the CDR3 plus reference TRBV9 and TRBJ2-2, the full variable domain is DSGVTQTPKHLITATGQRVTLRCSPRSGDLSVYWYQQSLDQGLQFLIQYYNGEERAKGNILERFSAQQFPDLHSELNLSSLELGDSALYFCASSPRTGNTGELFFGEGSRLTVL.

The J gene is TRBJ1-1, the V gene TRBV6-5, with D possibly TRBD1 on 6 matching bases. This CDR3 has 14 residues. CDR1 and CDR2 from the germline V gene are MNHEY and SVGAGI. V was clipped by 6 bases and J by 0 bases, with 11 bases between them. CDR3 bases: TGTGCCAGCAGACGACAGGAGATGAACACTGAAGCTTTCTTT. This gives the protein CASRRQEMNTEAFF.

The rearrangement links TRBV7-5 to TRBJ1-4; the listed D gene, TRBD1, was not tested against the DNA. TRBV7-5 is a pseudogene segment. This CDR3 comprises 14 residues. The CDR3 region is CVRSPDIDNEKLFF. The CDR3 nucleotides read TGTGTCAGAAGTCCGGACATCGACAATGAAAAACTGTTTTTT.

V is TRBV6-5 and J is TRBJ1-2; TRBD1 aligns across 8 bases. The ends lost 2 bases at V and 8 bases at J; junction bases unmatched: 10. From germline, CDR1 is MNHEY and CDR2 SVGAGI. The CDR3 is made up of 15 amino acids. The CDR3 here is CASSYQAGGAGGYTF. The CDR3 DNA is TGTGCCAGCAGTTACCAGGCAGGGGGCGCCGGCGGCTACACCTTC.

J is TRBJ1-6 and V is TRBV5-8, with TRBD1 matching 12 bases. After removal of 4 bases from V and 7 bases from J, the junction contained 9 bases not matched to a gene. CDR3 length: 17 amino acids. The germline V gene has CDR1 SGHTS and CDR2 YDEGEE. CDR3 amino acids: CASSPGTGGRWNSPLHF. Here the CDR3 DNA reads TGTGCCAGCAGCCCCGGGACAGGGGGCCGCTGGAATTCACCCCTCCACTTT. The full variable domain, its missing parts supplied by reference TRBV5-8 and TRBJ1-6, is EAGVTQSPTHLIKTRGQQATLRCSPISGHTSVYWYQQALGLGLQFLLWYDEGEERNRGNFPPRFSGRQFPNYSSELNVNALELEDSALYLCASSPGTGGRWNSPLHFGNGTRLTVT.

This chain uses TRBV27 with TRBJ1-5; D possibly corresponds to TRBD1 (5 bases). The CDR3 has 14 residues. From germline, CDR1 is MNHEY and CDR2 SMNVEV (reference sequence). V lost 6 bases, J lost 9 bases, and 18 bases lay in between. CDR3 bases: TGTGCCAGCAGGAGAGGGGCTTCGGGGGGGCCCCAGCATTTT. Its protein product is CASRRGASGGPQHF.

The rearrangement uses TRBV29-1 and TRBJ2-3, with TRBD2 matching 10 bases. CDR3 length: 14 residues. The V and J ends lost 1 base and 6 bases, in that order; junction bases with no gene match: 4. The germline gives CDR1 SQVTM, CDR2 ANQGSEA. CDR3 protein: CSVEASGSSDTQYF. CDR3 DNA sequence: TGCAGCGTTGAAGCTAGCGGGAGTTCCGATACGCAGTATTTT.

This rearrangement joins TRBV7-9 to TRBJ1-3; 8 positions match TRBD1. Germline V gene lookup returns CDR1 SEHNR and CDR2 FQNEAQ (reference sequence). V shed 3 bases, J shed 0 bases, and the junction held 13 bases outside the gene matches. The CDR3 consists of 19 residues. The CDR3 spells CASSFGTGLEKSSGNTIYF. The CDR3 bases are TGTGCCAGCAGCTTCGGGACAGGCCTCGAAAAGAGCTCTGGAAACACCATATATTTT.

V usage is TRBV4-3 and J usage is TRBJ2-7; D perhaps matches TRBD2 (6 bases). V was trimmed by 0 bases and J by 5 bases, leaving 11 bases between them. Per germline, CDR1 LGHNA and CDR2 YSLEER. The CDR3 is 14 amino acids. The CDR3 spells CASSQDFGSDEQYF. As DNA, the CDR3 is TGCGCCAGCAGCCAAGACTTCGGGAGCGACGAGCAGTACTTC.

Here the CDR3 DNA reads TGTGCCAGCATCCCCCTCCGGGCGGGAGGGCCGTACGAGCAGTACTTC. Translating it yields CASIPLRAGGPYEQYF. V gene TRBV7-2 combines with J gene TRBJ2-7; TRBD2 agrees at 9 bases. The CDR3 loop spans 16 amino acids. CDR1 and CDR2 from the germline V gene are SGHTA and FQGNSA. V shed 7 bases and J 4 bases; nucleotides not matched to a gene: 14.

DNA for the CDR3: TGTGCCAGCAGCGAAGACAGGGTCACTGAAGCTTTCTTT. This encodes CASSEDRVTEAFF. The chain joins TRBV11-2 to TRBJ1-1; TRBD1 agrees at 7 bases. The ends lost 5 bases at V and 4 bases at J; junction bases unmatched: 4. The CDR3 runs to 13 residues. From germline, CDR1 is SGHAT and CDR2 FQNNGV.

J is TRBJ1-5 and V is TRBV7-9; 7 bases align to TRBD1. Germline assignment: CDR1 SEHNR and CDR2 FQNEAQ (reference sequence). The CDR3 loop spans 15 amino acids. V lost 6 bases to trimming and J lost 4 bases; unmatched junction nucleotides: 9. The DNA of the CDR3 is TGTGCCAGCAGTCCTGCGGGGACAGCAAATCAGCCCCAGCATTTT. Encoded protein: CASSPAGTANQPQHF.